Listed below are T cell receptor beta chains from one sample, sequenced in a study of cytomegalovirus exposure and HLA in healthy donors. This table comes from immunoSEQ multiplex PCR, and its TCRdb copy is limited to in-frame clones, with some not included. The sample has roughly 100,000 clones; roughly 85% are singletons. Specimen: PBMCs. The receptors stem from a man aged 18-30 years in good health and CMV-seropositive. The CDR3 runs from the conserved cysteine through the conserved F or W. Each record gives: D gene, J gene, V gene, clone size, CDR3 protein, CDR3 DNA. A D gene is named only where the DNA matches it firmly. The size field is filled for only some rows; it gives once, few, many or a size class.

>TRBD2|TRBJ2-5|TRBV5-1|.
CASNSGRKEETQYF
TGCGCCAGTAATAGCGGGAGGAAGGAAGAGACCCAGTACTTC
>.|TRBJ2-7|TRBV6-1|.
CASSETERRIQYF
TGTGCCAGCAGTGAAACTGAGAGGCGAATCCAGTACTTC
>.|TRBJ1-3|TRBV6-1|.
CASRLGAGNTIYF
TGTGCCAGCAGATTAGGGGCTGGAAACACCATATATTTT
>TRBD2|TRBJ2-5|TRBV4-2|once
CASSQLQTSGTTETQYF
TGTGCCAGCAGCCAACTCCAGACTAGCGGGACGACAGAGACCCAGTACTTC
>TRBD2|TRBJ2-3|TRBV10-3|.
CAITERLAGTDTQYF
TGTGCCATCACCGAGCGTCTAGCGGGAACAGATACGCAGTATTTT
>TRBD1|TRBJ2-7|TRBV7-9|once
CASSQGQVGEQYF
TGTGCCAGCAGCCAGGGACAGGTCGGCGAGCAGTACTTC
>.|TRBJ2-5|TRBV15|.
CATGGGRGLYEETQYF
TGTGCCACCGGAGGGGGTAGGGGGCTTTACGAGGAGACCCAGTACTTC
>TRBD1|TRBJ1-2|TRBV13|.
CASSLGTGFLSAGLGYGYTF
TGTGCCAGCAGCTTGGGGACAGGGTTTCTTTCGGCCGGGTTGGGCTATGGCTACACCTTC
>.|TRBJ1-2|TRBV6-5|.
CASGTPRDYGYTF
TGTGCCAGCGGGACACCTAGAGACTATGGCTACACCTTC
>TRBD2|TRBJ2-1|TRBV6-5|.
CASLPGGNSYNEQFF
TGTGCCAGTCTACCCGGGGGGAACTCCTACAATGAGCAGTTCTTC
>TRBD1|TRBJ2-5|TRBV5-5|.
CASSSGTGKQETQYF
TGTGCCAGCAGTTCCGGGACAGGGAAACAAGAGACCCAGTACTTC
>TRBD2|TRBJ2-1|TRBV6-5|few
CASSSPRREVSEQFF
TGTGCCAGCAGTTCCCCTCGGCGGGAGGTCTCTGAGCAGTTCTTC
>TRBD2|TRBJ2-1|TRBV27|.
CASSLMGGGYNEQFF
TGTGCCAGCAGTTTAATGGGCGGGGGCTACAATGAGCAGTTCTTC
>TRBD1|TRBJ1-2|TRBV7-9|.
CASSRQGAQLSYTF
TGTGCCAGCAGCCGACAGGGGGCACAACTATCCTACACCTTC
>.|TRBJ1-2|TRBV28|.
CASSLKVQNGYTF
TGTGCCAGCAGTTTAAAAGTACAGAATGGCTACACCTTC
>.|TRBJ2-5|TRBV5-6|.
CASSFGSSATQYF
TGTGCCAGCAGCTTTGGGTCTAGCGCGACCCAGTACTTC
>.|TRBJ1-4|TRBV28|.
CATGRGTNEKLFF
TGTGCCACCGGCAGGGGCACTAATGAAAAACTGTTTTTT
>.|TRBJ2-1|TRBV11-3|.
CASSLDGTGWNEQFF
TGTGCCAGCAGCTTAGATGGCACAGGGTGGAATGAGCAGTTCTTC
>TRBD2|TRBJ2-5|TRBV5-6|.
CASSVRGTSWRETQYF
TGTGCCAGCAGCGTTCGCGGGACTAGCTGGCGAGAGACCCAGTACTTC
>TRBD1|TRBJ2-7|TRBV9|once
CASSQGTGSYEQYF
TGTGCCAGCAGCCAGGGGACAGGAAGCTACGAGCAGTACTTC
>TRBD1|TRBJ2-2|TRBV18|.
CASSPIGGRNTGELFF
TGTGCCAGCTCACCGATAGGGGGCCGAAACACCGGGGAGCTGTTTTTT
>.|TRBJ1-1|TRBV30|few
CAWSVSSTEAFF
TGTGCCTGGAGTGTATCCAGTACTGAAGCTTTCTTT
>TRBD2|TRBJ2-5|TRBV11-2|.
CASSFSRGREWETQYF
TGTGCCAGCAGCTTCTCGAGAGGGAGGGAGTGGGAGACCCAGTACTTC
>TRBD1|TRBJ1-5|TRBV2|.
CASIGTGNQPQHF
TGTGCCAGCATCGGGACAGGAAATCAGCCCCAGCATTTT
>.|TRBJ2-2|TRBV6-5|few
CASSTNRAGELFF
TGTGCCAGCAGTACGAACAGGGCCGGGGAGCTGTTTTTT
>TRBD1|TRBJ1-4|TRBV10-2|.
CASSYGKQGPDEKLFF
TGCGCCAGCAGTTACGGGAAACAGGGGCCAGATGAAAAACTGTTTTTT
>.|TRBJ2-7|TRBV10-3|once
CAISERGLISYEQYF
TGTGCCATCAGTGAACGGGGTTTAATCTCCTACGAGCAGTACTTC
>.|TRBJ1-4|TRBV6-5|.
CASSYAGADEKLFF
TGTGCCAGCAGTTACGCGGGGGCAGATGAAAAACTGTTTTTT